This paragraph reports one T cell receptor (beta chain). A few counts support this clonotype. Its antigen remains undetermined. The sample holds no much larger clone one base away, and base qualities are not on file. These data originate in a study of T-cell memory formation after mild COVID-19 (dated by TCRdb to the early 2020s). Looking at the study overall: TCR sequence clusters from the two donors were largely donor specific. The cohort was made up of two young adult volunteers, one female and one male, who were previously healthy. In a couple of donors, T-cell clones that expanded and contracted after mild COVID-19 were followed by sequencing TCRalpha and TCRbeta repertoires longitudinally.

The research as a whole found: Only two mild cases were covered by the study, and larger cohorts that include severe cases with pre-infection samples were considered necessary. Contracting CD4+ clones were located mainly in the CM and EM memory subsets, whereas CD8+ clones were found to be enriched in EMRA. Some responding clones were detected in pre-infection memory, suggesting pre-existing cross-reactive memory T cells joined the SARS-CoV-2 response. SARS-CoV-2 specificity was not confirmed for the second-wave clones peaking on day 37. Clones contracting from day 15 to 85 had balanced CD4/CD8 phenotypes, while a second wave expanding from day 15 to 37 was biased towards CD4+.

Sequenced on an Illumina NovaSeq 6000. TCRalpha and TCRbeta cDNA libraries were built by 5'RACE with constant-segment primers, adding sample barcodes and unique molecular identifiers. RNA was extracted from every sample with Trizol reagent. The libraries were amplified in two PCR steps, and the second step added a second sample barcode and Illumina TruSeq adapters. Sequencing of the libraries was done on an Illumina NovaSeq, producing 2 x 150 bp paired-end reads. Concerning the study's data processing: Demultiplexing of reads and collapsing into UMI-guided consensus sequences were performed with migec v1.2.7. Using mixcr v2.1.11, UMI consensuses were aligned to TRA and TRB V and J templates and then assembled into clonotypes. Expanded or contracted clonotypes were those called significant by both edgeR and NoisET, with noise models trained on biological replicates. For edgeR calls, the thresholds were a false discovery rate-adjusted p below 0.01 and a log2 fold-change of 1. As an exploratory analysis of dynamics, PCA with hierarchical clustering was applied to max-normalized trajectories of the 1000 most abundant clonotypes. Separately sequenced CD4+ and CD8+ repertoires were used to assign the CD4 or CD8 phenotype of responding clones. TCRdb's own reprocessing of the public reads used fastp at Q25 and MiXCR and kept productive beta chains. All rows with the same CDR3 protein become a single entry with the most common DNA and genes. It is TCRdb's table, rather than the study itself, that gives the V and J calls and clone size. The sample records fewer than 200,000 distinct CDR3 sequences, less than 20% of which are singletons. Roughly 3.7% of the sample comes from the top ten.

From its cysteine to its phenylalanine, the CDR3 spans 15 amino acids. The only DNA kept is the CDR3, 45 bases in frame from the first base. According to the germline V gene, CDR1 reads SGHTA and CDR2 reads FQGTGA. The V and J ends are trimmed by 0 bases and 8 bases, leaving 16 bases between them. PBMCs were isolated by Ficoll-Paque density gradient centrifugation. The rearranged chain carries TRBV7-3 and TRBJ1-1, with the D gene too uncertain to name. The sample was PBMCs or a T cell subset sorted from them (not recorded which). This TCR derives from a young man who had mild COVID-19 (a few samples of this study predate the infection). The sample titles of this study are shuffled in the database, so cell type and time point are left out; the donor was told from shared clones. The DNA sequence reads TGTGCCAGCAGCTTAACGGCAGGAGCAGAAACCGAAGCTTTCTTT. Its product reads: CASSLTAGAETEAFF.